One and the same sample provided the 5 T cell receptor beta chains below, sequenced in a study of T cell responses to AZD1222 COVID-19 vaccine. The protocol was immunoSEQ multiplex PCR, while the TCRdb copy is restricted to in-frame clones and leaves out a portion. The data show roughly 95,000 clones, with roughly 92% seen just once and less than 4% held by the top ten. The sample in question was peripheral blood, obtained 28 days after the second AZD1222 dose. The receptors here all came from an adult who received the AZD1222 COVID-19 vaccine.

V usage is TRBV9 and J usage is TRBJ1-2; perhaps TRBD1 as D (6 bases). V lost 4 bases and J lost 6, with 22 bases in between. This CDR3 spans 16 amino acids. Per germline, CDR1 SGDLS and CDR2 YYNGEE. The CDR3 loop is CASSPNRQGFTDGYTF. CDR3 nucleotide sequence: TGTGCCAGCAGCCCCAACCGTCAGGGGTTTACGGATGGCTACACCTTC.

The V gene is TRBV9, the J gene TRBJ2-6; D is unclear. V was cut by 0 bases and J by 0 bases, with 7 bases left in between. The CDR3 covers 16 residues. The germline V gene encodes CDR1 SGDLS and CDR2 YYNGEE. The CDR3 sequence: CASSVAGISGANVLTF. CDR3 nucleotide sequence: TGTGCCAGCAGCGTAGCGGGCATCTCTGGGGCCAACGTCCTGACTTTC. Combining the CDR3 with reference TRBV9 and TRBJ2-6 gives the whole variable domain DSGVTQTPKHLITATGQRVTLRCSPRSGDLSVYWYQQSLDQGLQFLIQYYNGEERAKGNILERFSAQQFPDLHSELNLSSLELGDSALYFCASSVAGISGANVLTFGAGSRLTVL.

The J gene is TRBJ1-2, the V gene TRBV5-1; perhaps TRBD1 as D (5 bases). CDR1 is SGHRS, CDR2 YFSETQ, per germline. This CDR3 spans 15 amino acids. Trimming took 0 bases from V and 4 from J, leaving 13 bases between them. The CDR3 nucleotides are TGCGCCAGCAGCTTGGCCAGTCAGGGCCCCTATGGCTACACCTTC. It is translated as CASSLASQGPYGYTF.

The CDR3 loop reads CASSESAGGPYTQYF. The CDR3 bases are TGTGCCAGCAGTGAAAGTGCGGGGGGGCCATATACGCAGTATTTT. V is TRBV6-1 and J is TRBJ2-3, with 9 bases lining up with TRBD2. This CDR3 comprises 15 residues. Germline loops: CDR1 MNHNS, CDR2 SASEGT. V gave up 2 bases and J gave up 7 bases; unmatched junction bases: 7.

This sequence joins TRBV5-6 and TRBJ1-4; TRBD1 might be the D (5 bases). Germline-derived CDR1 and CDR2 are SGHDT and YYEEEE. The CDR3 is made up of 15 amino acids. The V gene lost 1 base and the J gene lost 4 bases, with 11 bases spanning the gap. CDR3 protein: CASSLNQGGNEKLFF. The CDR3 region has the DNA TGTGCCAGCAGCTTGAACCAGGGAGGTAATGAAAAACTGTTTTTT. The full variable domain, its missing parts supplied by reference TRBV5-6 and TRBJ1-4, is DAGVTQSPTHLIKTRGQQVTLRCSPKSGHDTVSWYQQALGQGPQFIFQYYEEEERQRGNFPDRFSGHQFPNYSSELNVNALLLGDSALYLCASSLNQGGNEKLFFGSGTQLSVL.